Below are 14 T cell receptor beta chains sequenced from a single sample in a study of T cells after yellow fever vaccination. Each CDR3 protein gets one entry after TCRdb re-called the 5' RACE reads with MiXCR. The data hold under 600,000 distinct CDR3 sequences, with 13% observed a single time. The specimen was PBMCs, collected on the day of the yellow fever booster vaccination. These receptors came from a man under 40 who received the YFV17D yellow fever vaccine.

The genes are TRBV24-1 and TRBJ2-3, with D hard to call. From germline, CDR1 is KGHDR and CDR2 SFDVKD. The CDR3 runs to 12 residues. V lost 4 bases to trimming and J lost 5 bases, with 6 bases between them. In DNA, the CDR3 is TGTGCCACCAGTGAACTGGGAGATACGCAGTATTTT. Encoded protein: CATSELGDTQYF.

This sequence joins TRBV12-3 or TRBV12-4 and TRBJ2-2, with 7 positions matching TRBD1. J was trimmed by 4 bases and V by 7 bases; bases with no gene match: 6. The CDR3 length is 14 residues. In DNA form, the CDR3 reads TGTGCCAGCAACCTGTCAGGGGGCACCGGGGAGCTGTTTTTT. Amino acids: CASNLSGGTGELFF.

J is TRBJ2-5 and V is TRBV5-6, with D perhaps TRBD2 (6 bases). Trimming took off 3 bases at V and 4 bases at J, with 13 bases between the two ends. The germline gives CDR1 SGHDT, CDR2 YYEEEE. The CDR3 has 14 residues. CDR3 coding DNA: TGTGCCAGCAGCTCTGGACTAAACCTAGAGACCCAGTACTTC. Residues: CASSSGLNLETQYF.

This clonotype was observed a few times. The CDR3 loop is CASNKISGTVGGELFF. CDR3 nucleotides: TGTGCCAGCAACAAAATTTCCGGGACAGTAGGCGGGGAGCTGTTTTTT. This chain uses TRBV5-5 with TRBJ2-2; 7 bases map to TRBD1. The CDR3 loop spans 16 amino acids. CDR1 and CDR2 from the germline V gene are SGHKS and YYEKEE (reference sequence). V shed 6 bases, J shed 7 bases, and the junction held 15 bases outside the gene matches.

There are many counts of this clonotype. The CDR3 loop is CASSRTHSNQPQHF. The CDR3 DNA follows: TGTGCCAGCAGTCGGACACATAGCAATCAGCCCCAGCATTTT. The rearrangement links TRBV12-3 or TRBV12-4 to TRBJ1-5; weak D call: TRBD1 (5 bases). The CDR3 covers 14 residues. V gave up 5 bases and J gave up 0 bases, with 8 bases separating them.

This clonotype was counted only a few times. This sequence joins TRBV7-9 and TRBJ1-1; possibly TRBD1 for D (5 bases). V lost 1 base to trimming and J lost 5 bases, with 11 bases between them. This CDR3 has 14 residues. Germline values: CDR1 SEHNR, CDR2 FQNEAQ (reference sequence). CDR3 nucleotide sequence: TGTGCCAGCAGCTTAGGCAGGGATTTTACTGAAGCTTTCTTT. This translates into CASSLGRDFTEAFF.

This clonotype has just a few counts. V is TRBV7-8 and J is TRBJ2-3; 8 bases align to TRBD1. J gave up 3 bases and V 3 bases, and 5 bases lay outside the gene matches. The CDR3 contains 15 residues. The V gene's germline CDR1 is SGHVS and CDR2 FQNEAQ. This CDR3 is CASSFVTGGTDTQYF. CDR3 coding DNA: TGTGCCAGCAGCTTCGTTACAGGGGGGACAGATACGCAGTATTTT. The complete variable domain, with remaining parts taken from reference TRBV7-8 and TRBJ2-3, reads GAGVSQSPRYKVAKRGQDVALRCDPISGHVSLFWYQQALGQGPEFLTYFQNEAQLDKSGLPSDRFFAERPEGSVSTLKIQRTQQEDSAVYLCASSFVTGGTDTQYFGPGTRLTVL.

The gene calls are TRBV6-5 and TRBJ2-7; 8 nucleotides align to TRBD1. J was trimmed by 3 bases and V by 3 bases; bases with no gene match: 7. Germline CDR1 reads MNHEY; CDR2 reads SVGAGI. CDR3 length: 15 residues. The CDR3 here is CASSYSGTGRYEQYF. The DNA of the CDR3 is TGTGCCAGCAGTTATTCCGGGACAGGCCGCTACGAGCAGTACTTC.

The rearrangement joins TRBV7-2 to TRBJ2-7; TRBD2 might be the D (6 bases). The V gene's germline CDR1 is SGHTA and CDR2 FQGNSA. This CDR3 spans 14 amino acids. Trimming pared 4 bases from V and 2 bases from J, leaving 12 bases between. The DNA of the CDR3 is TGTGCCAGCAGCTCGGGGACTTCAACCTACGAGCAGTACTTC. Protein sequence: CASSSGTSTYEQYF.

For the CDR3, the DNA is TGTGCCACCAGCAGAGGGGTCTCCTACAATGAGCAGTTCTTC. Translated: CATSRGVSYNEQFF. The chain has TRBV15 and TRBJ2-1; D gene unclear. Germline lookup yields CDR1 LNHNV and CDR2 YYDKDF (reference sequence). Trimming cost V 1 base and J 0 bases, with 4 bases left between them. This CDR3 region has 14 residues. The variable domain in full, completed from reference TRBV15 and TRBJ2-1, reads DAMVIQNPRYQVTQFGKPVTLSCSQTLNHNVMYWYQQKSSQAPKLLFHYYDKDFNNEADTPDNFQSRRPNTSFCFLDIRSPGLGDTAMYLCATSRGVSYNEQFFGPGTRLTVL.

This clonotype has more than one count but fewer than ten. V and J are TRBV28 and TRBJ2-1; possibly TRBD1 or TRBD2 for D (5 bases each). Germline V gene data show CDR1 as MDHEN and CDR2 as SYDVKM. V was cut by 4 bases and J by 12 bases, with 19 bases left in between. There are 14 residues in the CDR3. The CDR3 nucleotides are TGTGCCAGCAGTTCCGGGACCACACCTCTCCGGCAGTTCTTC. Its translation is CASSSGTTPLRQFF.

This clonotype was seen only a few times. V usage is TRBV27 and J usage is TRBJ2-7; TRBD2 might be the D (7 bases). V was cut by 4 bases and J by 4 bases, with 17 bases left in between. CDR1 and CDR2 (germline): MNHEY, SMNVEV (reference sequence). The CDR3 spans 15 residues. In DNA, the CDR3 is TGTGCCAGCAGTTCCGTCGATAGGGGGGGTTACGAGCAGTACTTC. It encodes CASSSVDRGGYEQYF.

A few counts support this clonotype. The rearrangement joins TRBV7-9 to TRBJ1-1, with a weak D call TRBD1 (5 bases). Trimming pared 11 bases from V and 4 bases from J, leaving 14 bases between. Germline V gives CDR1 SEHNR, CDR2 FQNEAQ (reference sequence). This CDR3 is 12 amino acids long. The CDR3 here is CACLGDATEAFF. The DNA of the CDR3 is TGTGCCTGCCTTGGGGACGCCACTGAAGCTTTCTTT.

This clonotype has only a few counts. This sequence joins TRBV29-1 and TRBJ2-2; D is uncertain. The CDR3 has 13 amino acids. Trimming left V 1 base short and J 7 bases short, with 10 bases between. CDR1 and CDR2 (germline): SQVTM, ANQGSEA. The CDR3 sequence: CSVEAGASGELFF. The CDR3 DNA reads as TGCAGCGTTGAAGCGGGCGCCAGCGGGGAGCTGTTTTTT.